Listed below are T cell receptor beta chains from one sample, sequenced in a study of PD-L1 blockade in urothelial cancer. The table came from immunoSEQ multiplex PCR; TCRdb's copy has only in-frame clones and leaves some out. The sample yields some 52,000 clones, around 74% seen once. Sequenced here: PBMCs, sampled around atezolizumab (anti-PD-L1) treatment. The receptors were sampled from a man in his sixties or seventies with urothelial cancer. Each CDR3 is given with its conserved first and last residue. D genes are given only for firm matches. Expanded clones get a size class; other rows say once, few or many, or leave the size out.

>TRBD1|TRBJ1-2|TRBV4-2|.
TGTGCCAGCAGAATGACAGGGCTCTCTAACTATGGCTACACCTTC
CASRMTGLSNYGYTF
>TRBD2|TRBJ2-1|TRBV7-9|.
TGTGCCAGCAGCCCCGCGTTGCGGGGGGACTACAATGAGCAGTTCTTC
CASSPALRGDYNEQFF
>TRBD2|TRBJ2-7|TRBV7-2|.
TGTGCCAGCAGCTTTAGCGGGGGGGCGGGTGAGCAGTACTTC
CASSFSGGAGEQYF
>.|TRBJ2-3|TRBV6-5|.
TGTGCCAGCAGTAAACTAGCTGGCACAGATACGCAGTATTTT
CASSKLAGTDTQYF
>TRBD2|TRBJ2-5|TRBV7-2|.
TGTGCCAGCAGCCAAGCGGGGGGTAGGGAGACCCAGTACTTC
CASSQAGGRETQYF
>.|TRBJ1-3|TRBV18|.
TGTGCCAGCTCACCATATGGCCGTCACGCAGGAAACACCATATATTTT
CASSPYGRHAGNTIYF
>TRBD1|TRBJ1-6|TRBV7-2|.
TGTGCCAGCAGCCTCCTAGACAGGGGTCCGGGTAATTCACCCCTCCACTTT
CASSLLDRGPGNSPLHF
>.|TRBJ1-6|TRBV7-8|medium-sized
TGTGCCAGCAGCTTATCGAGAAGCTCCTATAATTCACCCCTCCACTTT
CASSLSRSSYNSPLHF
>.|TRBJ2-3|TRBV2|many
TGTGCCAGCGGTGGGTGGCTAGCGCGCACAGATACGCAGTATTTT
CASGGWLARTDTQYF
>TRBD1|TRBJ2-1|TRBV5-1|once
TGCGCCAGCTCCGGGACAGGGGTCTACAATGAGCAGTTCTTC
CASSGTGVYNEQFF
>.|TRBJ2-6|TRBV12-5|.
TGTGCTAGCGGTCTATCCTCTGGGGCCAACGTCCTGACTTTC
CASGLSSGANVLTF
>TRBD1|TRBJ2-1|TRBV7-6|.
TGTGCCAGCAGCTTAGCAGGACAGGGTTTCAATGAGCAGTTCTTC
CASSLAGQGFNEQFF
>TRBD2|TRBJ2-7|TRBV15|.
TGTGCCACCAGCAGAGAGGATAGCGGGTCTTACGAGCAGTACTTC
CATSREDSGSYEQYF
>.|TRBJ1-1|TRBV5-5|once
TGTGCCAGCAGCTTGCCCTATGAGGGCGGTGTCACTGAAGCTTTCTTT
CASSLPYEGGVTEAFF
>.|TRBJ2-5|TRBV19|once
TGTGCCAGTAGCCCAGGGGCGTGGGAGACCCAGTACTTC
CASSPGAWETQYF
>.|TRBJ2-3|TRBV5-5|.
TGTGCCAGCAGCCTCGCGAGGGATACGCAGTATTTT
CASSLARDTQYF
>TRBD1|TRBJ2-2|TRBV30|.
TGTGCCTGGGGAACAGGGGTTACCGGGGAGCTGTTTTTT
CAWGTGVTGELFF
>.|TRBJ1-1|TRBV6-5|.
TGTGCCAGCAGTAAGGGGGGGGGTTCAGACACTGAAGCTTTCTTT
CASSKGGGSDTEAFF
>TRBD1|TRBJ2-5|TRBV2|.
TGTGCCAGCAGTGAAGTAGGGGGCGCGGTGTCAGAGACCCAGTACTTC
CASSEVGGAVSETQYF
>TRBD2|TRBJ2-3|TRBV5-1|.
TGCGCCAGCAGCCCGCCTAGCGGGGGGGCCCTTGGGGCTACGCAGTATTTT
CASSPPSGGALGATQYF
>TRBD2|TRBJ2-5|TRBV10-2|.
TGCGCCAGCAGTCCTCTAGCGGGAGCGGGAAAGACCCAGTACTTC
CASSPLAGAGKTQYF
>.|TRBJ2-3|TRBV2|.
TGTGCCAGCAGGCAGCAGGCAGATACGCAGTATTTT
CASRQQADTQYF
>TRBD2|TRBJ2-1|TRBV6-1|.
TGTGCCACCACCTCTACCGCGGGGGGCCCGTCGGAGCAGTTCTTC
CATTSTAGGPSEQFF
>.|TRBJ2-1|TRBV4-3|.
TGCGCCAGCAGCCAACTACAGGGTTACAATGAGCAGTTCTTC
CASSQLQGYNEQFF
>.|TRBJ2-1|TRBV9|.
TGTGCCAGCAGCGCATCCAGGGTGACTAGGAATGAGCAGTTCTTC
CASSASRVTRNEQFF
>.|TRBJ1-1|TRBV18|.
TGTGCCAGCTCACCCACAGGGAAATTGAACACTGAAGCTTTCTTT
CASSPTGKLNTEAFF
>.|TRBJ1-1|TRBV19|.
TGTGCCAGTAGTATGGGGCCCCGGGCAGGGAATACTGAAGCTTTCTTT
CASSMGPRAGNTEAFF
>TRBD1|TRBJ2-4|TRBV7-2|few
TGTGCCAGCAGCTTTTCACAGGGGGCCAACATTCAGTACTTC
CASSFSQGANIQYF
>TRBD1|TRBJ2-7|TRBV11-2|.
TGTGCCAGCAGCTTAGATTTAGGACAGGGATTCTACGAGCAGTACTTC
CASSLDLGQGFYEQYF
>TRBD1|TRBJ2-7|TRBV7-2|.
TGTGCCAGCAGCTTAGTGGGGACAGGTCAAACCTACGAGCAGTACTTC
CASSLVGTGQTYEQYF
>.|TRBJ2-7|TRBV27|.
TGTGCCAGCAGTTTACACTACTCCTACGAGCAGTACTTC
CASSLHYSYEQYF
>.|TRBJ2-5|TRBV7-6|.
TGTGCCAGCAGCCAAGGACAGCAAGAGACCCAGTACTTC
CASSQGQQETQYF
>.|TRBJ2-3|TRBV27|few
TGTGCCAGCAGTTTATATACAAAAAGCACAGATACGCAGTATTTT
CASSLYTKSTDTQYF
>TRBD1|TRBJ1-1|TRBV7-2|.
TGTGCCAGCAGCGCAGACAGGGGTGAAGCTTTCTTT
CASSADRGEAFF
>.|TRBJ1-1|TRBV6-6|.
TGTGCCGCCTCGGCGAGGACTGAAGCTTTCTTT
CAASARTEAFF
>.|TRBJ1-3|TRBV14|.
TGTGCCAGCAGCCAAGATAAACAGACTGGAAACACCATATATTTT
CASSQDKQTGNTIYF
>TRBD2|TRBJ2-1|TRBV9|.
TGTGCCAGCAGCCCCGATCCGGGGGGTGAGCAGTTCTTC
CASSPDPGGEQFF
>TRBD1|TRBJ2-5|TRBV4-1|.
TGCGCCAGCAGCCAAGCACGGACAGGGGGGATAGAGACCCAGTACTTC
CASSQARTGGIETQYF
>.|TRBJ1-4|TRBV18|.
TGTGCCAGCTCACCACCTGGAGTCGCGGGTCGAAATGAAAAACTGTTTTTT
CASSPPGVAGRNEKLFF
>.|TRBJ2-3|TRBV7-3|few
TGTGCCAGCCGCGTCAGCGGCAGTGATACGCAGTATTTT
CASRVSGSDTQYF
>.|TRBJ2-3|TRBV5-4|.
TGTGCCAGCAGCGCGGCCGGGAACCCACTTAGCACAGATACGCAGTATTTT
CASSAAGNPLSTDTQYF
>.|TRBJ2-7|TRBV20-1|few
TGCAGTGCTAGAGTAAACTACGAGCAGTACTTC
CSARVNYEQYF
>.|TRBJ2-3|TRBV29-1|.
TGCAGCTATAAGAGAGATACGCAGTATTTT
CSYKRDTQYF
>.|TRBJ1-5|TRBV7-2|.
TGTGCCAGCAGCTTAACCGGTAGCAATCAGCCCCAGCATTTT
CASSLTGSNQPQHF
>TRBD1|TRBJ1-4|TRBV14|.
TGTGCCAGCAGCCGGCAGGGGACAGTAAATGAAAAACTGTTTTTT
CASSRQGTVNEKLFF
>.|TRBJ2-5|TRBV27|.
TGTGCCGTCGTACAAGAGACCCAGTACTTC
CAVVQETQYF
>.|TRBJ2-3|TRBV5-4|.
TGTGCCAGCAGCTTGGAGCGAAAAACCATGACAGATACGCAGTATTTT
CASSLERKTMTDTQYF
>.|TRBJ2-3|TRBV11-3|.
TGTGCCAGCAGCTTAGGGGTAGCCCACTCAGATACGCAGTATTTT
CASSLGVAHSDTQYF
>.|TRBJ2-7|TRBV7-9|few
TGTGCCAGTTCCCATACAGGGTTCGGCAACGAGCAGTACTTC
CASSHTGFGNEQYF
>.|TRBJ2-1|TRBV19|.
TGTGCCAGTAGTATACGGGGAAGGGGGGGGGTACACAATGAGCAGTTCTTC
CASSIRGRGGVHNEQFF
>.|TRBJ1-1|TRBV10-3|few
TGTGCCATCAGTTCGGGGACACAAGCTTTCTTT
CAISSGTQAFF
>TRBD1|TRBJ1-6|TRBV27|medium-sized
TGTGCCAGCAGTTGGGGACAGGGGCCAGTTGAGGATCATTATAATTCACCCCTCCACTTT
CASSWGQGPVEDHYNSPLHF
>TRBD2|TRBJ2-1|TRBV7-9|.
TGTGCCAGCAGTTTTAGCGGGGGCCGTAATGAGCAGTTCTTC
CASSFSGGRNEQFF
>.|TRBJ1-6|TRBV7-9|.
TGTGCCAGCAGCTTAATGTTCGGTGATAATTCACCCCTCCACTTT
CASSLMFGDNSPLHF